This T cell receptor beta chain derives from a study of cytomegalovirus exposure and HLA in healthy donors (dated 2017 in TCRdb). Background for the entire study: In an earlier analysis of 587 of the donors, about 260 Gb of sequence data and approximately 120 million unique TCR beta sequences from roughly 190 million T cells were reported. To predict cytomegalovirus infection status, the study brought together high-throughput TCR immunosequencing, statistical association of individual TCRs with disease status, and machine learning. Donor age, sex, ethnicity and CMV serostatus were collected together with the repertoire data. Every repertoire in the discovery cohort had been generated on one and the same sequencing platform. To decide whether each TCR beta V gene segment behaved as functional or pseudogenic, an earlier analysis of some 600 of the donors relied on high-throughput TCR beta sequencing. The genetic ancestry cluster associated with self-reported Caucasian donors included 70% to 85% of the roughly 360 genotyped donors. The T cell repertoires of 666 subjects were profiled by immunosequencing and related to cytomegalovirus serostatus. The number of donors typed differed by locus, with 629-630 for A, B, C, DRB1 and DQB1, 522 for DQA1, nearly 610 for DPA1, and approximately 470 for DPB1. Genome-wide SNP genotypes for about 55% of the roughly 670 donors were used in a later genetic analysis, which treated that subset as a discovery cohort. Among roughly 370 genotyped donors of the cohort, an average of around 240,000 unique TCR beta nucleotide sequences were sequenced per donor, around 20% of them non-productive. About 5 DR-DQ haplotypes were handled as single units for association and clustering, since linkage in the cohort was strong. Both class I and class II loci were covered by HLA typing, at four-digit resolution. Along with the roughly 610-subject first cohort, a separate validation cohort of 120 different subjects was used. The later analysis used no new phenotypic data to find candidate immune exposures, relying instead on TCR beta sequences and their occurrence across donors. The study was designed to test whether signatures of past pathogen exposure could be identified by cataloging public T cell receptors. To study patterns of TCR occurrence, a later analysis re-analyzed previously published TCR beta repertoires from hundreds of donors and added high-resolution HLA genotyping. Roughly 300 gigabases of sequencing data and 70 million to 100 million unique TCR sequences made up an early release that covered some 640 HLA-typed donors.

The cohort consisted of approximately 670 healthy bone marrow donors. All cohort members were sampled while nominally healthy, although unrecorded immune exposures were likely present. The donor was CMV seropositive and belonged to the group of 250 to 300 seropositive cohort members. A peripheral blood sample was provided by each donor, and peripheral blood mononuclear cells were used for TCR beta sequencing. Genomic DNA was extracted from the blood cell samples with the Qiagen DNeasy Blood Extraction Kit. Library construction relied on the immunoSEQ multiplex PCR assay. A mixture of 60 forward primers for TCR Vbeta segments and 13 reverse primers for TCR Jbeta segments was used in the multiplex PCR. The CDR3 region of rearranged TCR beta genes was amplified from genomic DNA by a multiplex PCR assay. Amplified TCR beta libraries were sequenced as 87-base-pair reads on the Illumina HiSeq System. From the authors' description of their analysis: A later analysis tallied tens of millions of unique TCR beta chains across the 666 repertoires, and around 12 million of those chains were shared by two or more donors. Raw reads were error-corrected and collapsed into unique sequences by a nearest-neighbor algorithm in which closely related sequences were merged to remove PCR and sequencing errors. CDR3 sequences were aligned to IMGT reference sequences to assign V, D and J gene segments. For a sequence to be retained, at least a six-nucleotide match to both a V gene segment and a J gene segment was required. Rearrangements were called productive when the CDR3 lacked stop codons and stayed in frame with V and J; all others were non-productive. Following IMGT convention, CDR3 was defined as the stretch from the second conserved V-encoded cysteine to the conserved J-encoded phenylalanine. Sequences without an unambiguous match to a single V gene segment were excluded from the earlier analysis of over 500 of the donors. An earlier analysis of 587 of the donors called V segments functional above 56.7% productive rearrangements and segregating when the between-donor standard deviation exceeded 5%. A statistical classification framework was built for diagnosing cytomegalovirus status from the catalog of TCR beta chain sequences. V and J gene assignment, in a later analysis, came from comparing TCR nucleotide sequences with IMGT/GENE-DB human TR gene sequences. Using the TCRdist pipeline, a later analysis assigned CDR3 sequences along with most-parsimonious VDJ recombination scenarios. In a later analysis, every TCR beta chain was defined by the combination of its CDR3 amino acid sequence and its V-gene family, and reads without a unique V-gene family were dropped. In a later analysis, around 600 highly shared, low-generation-probability nucleotide sequences were removed to address suspected cross-contamination and a sequencing artifact. In a later analysis, a clonal expansion index for each public chain was calculated from normalized within-repertoire ranks of inferred template counts. In a later analysis, generation probabilities were computed with a VDJ recombination model fitted to out-of-frame rearrangements, and the resulting probabilities were checked against IGoR. In a later analysis, hypergeometric tests were used to score TCR-TCR, TCR-HLA and TCR-CMV co-occurrence, with a repertoire-size bias correction applied to TCR pairs. To estimate false discovery rates, a later analysis permuted the HLA or CMV assignments 20 times. In a later analysis, co-occurring TCRs were grouped with DBSCAN, and TCRdist sequence similarity was added when clustering was performed within HLA-allele-positive subsets. Co-occurrence clustering excluded repertoires with fewer than 30,000 or more than 120,000 public chains, plus five with anomalous nucleotide sharing. TCRdb mirrors the immuneACCESS table, restricted to in-frame sequences. Some clones are absent from its copies; in checked studies, under half trace to an unresolved V gene, and the reason for the others is unknown. That table is the source of V, J and clone size, and D and trimming were worked out from the DNA. The table for this sample lists about 100,000 clones; around 81% of them were counted only once. The ten largest account for 4.2% of the sample.

What the research found in general, with its limitations: A few of the identified cytomegalovirus-associated TCR beta chains were confirmed in vitro to be specific for cytomegalovirus antigens. In a later genetic analysis, fewer N-insertions in productive TCRs were reported among donors in an Asian-associated ancestry cluster than the 666-donor mean. A further reported finding was that TCR beta sequences accurately predicted the HLA-A and HLA-B alleles for most subjects in the first cohort. Compared with equally common non-associated chains, HLA-associated TCR beta chains in a later analysis were more clonally expanded and had lower generation probabilities. Most TCR sequences were observed very rarely across donors, whereas some public TCRs were present in many individuals. When HLA alleles, especially DR and DQ, strongly co-occurred, attributing TCR associations to individual alleles was difficult. The earlier analysis of approximately 560 of the donors excluded seventeen rarely observed V segments, including chromosome 9 orphons, because counts were too low. In a later analysis, TCR association rates were found to vary across HLA loci, with the most associated TCRs seen for DRB1 alleles and the fewest for HLA-C alleles. The only immune exposure information available for the cohort was CMV serostatus. Sequencing depth was assumed to be roughly uniform across donors in the presence/absence analyses, though that assumption may not hold. In a later analysis, most CMV-associated TCR beta chains were found to appear HLA-restricted, with HLA associations seemingly driven largely by CMV exposure. The classifier was reported to diagnose cytomegalovirus status with high specificity and sensitivity in both the original cohort and the validation cohort. Only TCR beta chains were sequenced in this cohort, and the absence of alpha or paired-chain data limited detectable features. At a false discovery rate of 0.05, a later analysis linked about 16,000 TCR beta sequences to specific HLA alleles. The sequencing pipeline was judged likely to have produced a cluster of highly shared sequence variants as a technical artifact. An association between a missense DCLRE1C variant and V-gene and J-gene trimming of TCR beta chains was found in a later genetic analysis and replicated in an independent cohort. Because HLA typing was missing for some donors at each locus, association tests included only the typed subset. According to a later analysis, parvovirus B19, influenza, CMV and Epstein-Barr virus appeared linked to several top co-occurrence clusters. Linkage disequilibrium might explain the correlated functional status among segregating V segments, but an unknown experimental factor could not be ruled out. An earlier analysis of around 540 of the donors showed that most TCR beta V segments appeared in productive rearrangements either about 87% or about 30% of the time, which broadly matched IMGT annotations. The study listed 150 to 200 TCR beta chains as associated with cytomegalovirus. The authors suggested that the approach could potentially be generalized to other disease states and immunological phenotypes.

This clone turned up a few times. What this receptor recognizes is not known. Base qualities were left out, and no much larger clone turns up one base away. The source material was PBMCs. This TCR was sampled from a woman in her sixties or seventies in good health and CMV-seropositive.

The CDR3 region has the sequence CASSSGQGAGNTIYF. The DNA sequence is as follows: TGTGCCAGCAGCTCCGGACAGGGGGCTGGAAACACCATATATTTT. This receptor chain uses TRBV7-2 and TRBJ1-3, with 10 bases in between that match TRBD1. V is trimmed back by 4 bases and J by 2 bases, and the junction contains 2 bases that no gene match accounts for. The CDR3 goes from the cysteine to the phenylalanine over 15 residues. Kept here is only the CDR3 DNA, which spans 45 bases and is read in frame from base 1. The germline V gene sets CDR1 to SGHTA and CDR2 to FQGNSA.